These 25 T cell receptor beta chains were all obtained from the same sample, sequenced in a study of T cell responses to AZD1222 COVID-19 vaccine. Libraries were prepared by immunoSEQ multiplex PCR; TCRdb keeps only in-frame clonotypes and omits some of them. The sample lists tens of thousands of clones, under 95% occurring once. The sequencing used peripheral blood, collected on day 0 of MenACWY control vaccination. All receptors come from an adult in good health.

The chain joins TRBV15 to TRBJ2-1; TRBD1 might be the D (7 bases). Between the trimmed V and J ends, which lost 0 bases and 5 bases, there was a span of 11 bases. The length of the CDR3 is 15 residues. Looked up from germline, CDR1 is LNHNV and CDR2 is YYDKDF (reference sequence). The DNA of the CDR3 is TGTGCCACCAGCAGAGAGGGGGGACAGAACAATGAGCAGTTCTTC. It is translated as CATSREGGQNNEQFF.

This clone has just one count. The rearrangement links TRBV6-2 or TRBV6-3 to TRBJ2-5; TRBD1 agrees at 8 bases. V gave up 5 bases and J gave up 7 bases; unmatched junction bases: 12. Germline values: CDR1 MNHEY, CDR2 SVGEGT. The CDR3 extends over 15 amino acids. The CDR3 loop is CASSDPGTGTWTQYF. DNA for the CDR3: TGTGCCAGCAGTGACCCTGGGACAGGCACTTGGACCCAGTACTTC.

The chain combines TRBV19 with TRBJ1-5; 12 bases line up with TRBD1. CDR3 size: 14 residues. With 9 bases clipped from V and 6 bases from J, the junction kept 6 bases outside the gene matches. CDR1 is LNHDA and CDR2 is SQIVND in the germline V gene (reference sequence). CDR3 in DNA: TGTGCCAGCCTAGGGACAGGGGGCTTTCAGCCCCAGCATTTT. It yields the protein CASLGTGGFQPQHF.

The V and J genes are TRBV7-2 and TRBJ1-2, with TRBD1 identical over 9 bases. This CDR3 is 15 amino acids long. Germline trimming cut 5 bases from V and 5 bases from J; bases unmatched to any gene: 9. The germline gives CDR1 SGHTA, CDR2 FQGNSA. In nucleotides, the CDR3 is TGTGCCAGCAGCCTAAAAACAGGGGGCAATTATGGCTACACCTTC. It encodes CASSLKTGGNYGYTF.

The genes are TRBV7-8 and TRBJ2-1, with 15 bases aligning to TRBD2. V was clipped by 0 bases and J by 7 bases; unmatched bases: 10. The CDR3 is 19 amino acids. The germline V gene has CDR1 SGHVS and CDR2 FQNEAQ. CDR3 DNA sequence: TGTGCCAGCAGCTTAGCTCGGACTAGCGGGAGGGCCCTGGGGAATGAGCAGTTCTTC. It is translated as CASSLARTSGRALGNEQFF.

CDR3 sequence: CASSEDGPHQETQYF. CDR3 nucleotides: TGCGCCAGCAGCGAGGACGGACCACACCAAGAGACCCAGTACTTC. The V and J genes are TRBV5-1 and TRBJ2-5, with unresolved D. V lost 4 bases and J 0 bases, leaving 13 bases between the germline ends. The CDR3 loop spans 15 amino acids. CDR1 SGHRS and CDR2 YFSETQ come from the germline V gene.

This rearrangement joins TRBV27 to TRBJ1-6; D is possibly TRBD1 (5 bases). V was clipped by 8 bases and J by 0 bases, with 20 bases between them. This CDR3 comprises 18 residues. Germline values: CDR1 MNHEY, CDR2 SMNVEV (reference sequence). CDR3 sequence (DNA): TGTGCCAGCCGGTCTATAGCGGGGGTTAGCTCCTATAATTCACCCCTCCACTTT. Its protein is CASRSIAGVSSYNSPLHF.

The genes are TRBV27 and TRBJ2-7; a weak D match, TRBD2 (6 bases). Per the germline V gene, CDR1 is MNHEY and CDR2 is SMNVEV (reference sequence). This CDR3 spans 14 amino acids. Trimming stripped 7 bases from V and 5 bases from J, with 18 bases between. The CDR3, as DNA: TGTGCCAGCACCTGGGAGGTGGGGAGGCACGAGCAGTACTTC. Protein sequence: CASTWEVGRHEQYF.

The chain links TRBV10-3 to TRBJ2-2; D not certain. The CDR3 has 16 residues. The V end was cut by 1 base, the J end by 4 bases, with 13 bases between. CDR1 is ENHRY and CDR2 is SYGVKD in the germline V gene. The CDR3 sequence: CAISELAQPPTGELFF. The DNA of the CDR3 is TGTGCCATCAGTGAGTTGGCTCAACCGCCCACCGGGGAGCTGTTTTTT.

This sequence joins TRBV27 and TRBJ1-6; 9 bases are a match to TRBD1. Germline V lookup: CDR1 MNHEY, CDR2 SMNVEV (reference sequence). With 4 bases clipped from V and 10 bases from J, the junction kept 5 bases outside the gene matches. The CDR3 is made up of 14 amino acids. The CDR3 spells CASSSGTGNSPLHF. For the CDR3, the DNA is TGTGCCAGCAGTTCCGGGACAGGGAACTCACCCCTCCACTTT.

V and J are TRBV29-1 and TRBJ1-1; a weak D match, TRBD1 (6 bases). The CDR3 has 14 amino acids. The V gene lost 6 bases and the J gene lost 0 bases, with 14 bases spanning the gap. Germline V gene data show CDR1 as SQVTM and CDR2 as ANQGSEA. This CDR3 reads CSVKRGQVNTEAFF. The CDR3, as DNA: TGCAGCGTGAAAAGGGGACAAGTGAACACTGAAGCTTTCTTT. Variable domain in full (rest from reference TRBV29-1 and TRBJ1-1): SAVISQKPSRDICQRGTSLTIQCQVDSQVTMMFWYRQQPGQSLTLIATANQGSEATYESGFVIDKFPISRPNLTFSTLTVSNMSPEDSSIYLCSVKRGQVNTEAFFGQGTRLTVV.

The rearrangement uses TRBV6-2 or TRBV6-3 and TRBJ1-2, with D unclear. This CDR3 region has 15 residues. Trimming shortened V by 0 bases and J by 3 bases, and 11 bases separated the two germline ends. The germline V gene has CDR1 MNHEY and CDR2 SVGEGT. CDR3 region: CASSYSSPLDYGYTF. DNA of the CDR3: TGTGCCAGCAGTTACTCGAGCCCGCTAGACTATGGCTACACCTTC.

The chain employs TRBV6-5 and TRBJ1-4; TRBD1 aligns across 7 bases. This CDR3 comprises 14 residues. Germline loops: CDR1 MNHEY, CDR2 SVGAGI. The trim removed 0 bases at V and 8 bases at J, leaving 3 bases unmatched. CDR3 DNA: TGTGCCAGCAGTTACTCCGGGACAGCCGAAAAACTGTTTTTT. This gives the protein CASSYSGTAEKLFF.

This clone showed up just once. The chain links TRBV6-1 to TRBJ1-3, with D uncertain. Germline V gives CDR1 MNHNS, CDR2 SASEGT. The CDR3 contains 15 residues. The germline V and J ends were trimmed by 3 bases and 0 bases, with 9 bases remaining between them. The CDR3 protein is CASSDDTSSGNTIYF. CDR3 sequence (DNA): TGTGCCAGCAGTGATGACACGAGCTCTGGAAACACCATATATTTT.

The J gene is TRBJ1-2, the V gene TRBV25-1; D call uncertain. Trimming took off 2 bases at V and 7 bases at J, with 8 bases between the two ends. This CDR3 contains 12 residues. Germline assignment: CDR1 MGHDK and CDR2 SYGVNS. The CDR3 bases are TGTGCCAGCAGTGAAACAGAGGTTGGCTACACCTTC. Its protein is CASSETEVGYTF.

This clone has only one observation. V usage is TRBV27 and J usage is TRBJ1-1; 8 bases map to TRBD1. The J segment lost 7 bases and the V segment lost 2 bases, leaving 9 bases of the junction unmatched. The V gene's germline CDR1 is MNHEY and CDR2 SMNVEV (reference sequence). CDR3 length: 15 residues. The CDR3 nucleotides are TGTGCCAGCAGTTTACTGGGACAGGCGGGAAGTGAAGCTTTCTTT. Translating it yields CASSLLGQAGSEAFF.

This chain joins TRBV5-4 and TRBJ1-2, with 12 bases that match TRBD1. V gave up 4 bases and J gave up 7 bases; unmatched junction bases: 11. The germline gives CDR1 SGHNT, CDR2 YYREEE (reference sequence). CDR3 size: 16 residues. The CDR3: CASSLPPGQGAFGYTF. The CDR3 region has the DNA TGTGCCAGCAGCCTACCCCCGGGACAGGGGGCGTTTGGCTACACCTTC.

The CDR3 loop is CASSQDGTGAWQPQHF. The CDR3 nucleotides read TGCGCCAGCAGCCAAGACGGGACAGGGGCTTGGCAGCCCCAGCATTTT. The chain combines TRBV4-1 with TRBJ1-5; TRBD1 matches 10 bases. The CDR3 has 16 residues. V lost 0 bases, J lost 7 bases, and 6 bases stayed unmatched. Germline values: CDR1 MGHRA, CDR2 YSYEKL.

This chain links TRBV12-3 or TRBV12-4 with TRBJ1-4, with D uncertain. V gave up 3 bases and J gave up 7 bases, with 6 bases separating them. This CDR3 spans 12 amino acids. CDR3 in amino acids: CASSFSSEKLFF. The CDR3 bases are TGTGCCAGCAGTTTTAGTAGTGAAAAACTGTTTTTT.

The CDR3 loop is CASTPGPGDRQPQHF. The CDR3 DNA follows: TGTGCCAGCACCCCTGGACCAGGGGATCGTCAGCCCCAGCATTTT. The chain employs TRBV7-2 and TRBJ1-5, with D perhaps matching TRBD1 (6 bases). Trimming cost V 7 bases and J 6 bases, with 19 bases left between them. The germline CDR1 and CDR2 sequences are SGHTA and FQGNSA. The CDR3 consists of 15 residues.

The chain employs TRBV5-1 and TRBJ1-1; D is uncertain. The V gene lost 3 bases and the J gene lost 2 bases, with 8 bases spanning the gap. The CDR3 runs 13 residues. Per the germline V gene, CDR1 is SGHRS and CDR2 is YFSETQ. For the CDR3, the DNA is TGCGCCAGCAGCTACGACGGAAACACTGAAGCTTTCTTT. Translating gives CASSYDGNTEAFF.

The V call is TRBV9, the J call TRBJ1-6; unclear D gene. Germline CDR1 and CDR2: SGDLS and YYNGEE. The V end was cut by 0 bases, the J end by 7 bases, with 5 bases between. This CDR3 region has 13 residues. This chain's CDR3 is CASSVDPNSPLHF. The CDR3 region has the DNA TGTGCCAGCAGCGTAGACCCAAATTCACCCCTCCACTTT.

The chain combines TRBV4-3 with TRBJ1-2, with TRBD1 identical over 10 bases. Unmatched junction bases numbered 2, after V lost 5 bases and J lost 2 bases. Germline-derived CDR1 and CDR2 are LGHNA and YSLEER. This CDR3 is 14 amino acids long. The CDR3 spells CASSKGQGNYGYTF. Written as DNA, the CDR3 is TGCGCCAGCAGCAAGGGACAGGGGAACTATGGCTACACCTTC.

The table lists this clone with a count of one. The chain links TRBV4-2 to TRBJ1-1, with 8 bases matching TRBD1. The CDR3 loop spans 15 amino acids. In germline, CDR1 is LGHNA, CDR2 YNFKEQ. Losses at the gene ends were 1 base for V and 5 bases for J; bases not matched to a gene: 6. The CDR3 sequence: CASSQVLRTGTEAFF. In DNA, the CDR3 is TGTGCCAGCAGCCAAGTACTACGGACAGGGACTGAAGCTTTCTTT.

The chain links TRBV6-2 or TRBV6-3 to TRBJ1-5, with a weak D call TRBD1 (6 bases). Trimming stripped 5 bases from V and 4 bases from J, with 18 bases between. CDR3 length: 16 amino acids. CDR1 and CDR2 (germline): MNHEY, SVGEGT. The CDR3 protein is CASSLTGGQGNQPQHF. CDR3 nucleotide sequence: TGTGCCAGCAGTCTAACGGGGGGCCAGGGAAATCAGCCCCAGCATTTT.